Shown below are 10 T cell receptor beta chains from a single sample sequenced in a study of T-cell reconstitution after alpha-beta-depleted transplantation in children listed by TCRdb under 2016. Libraries were built with PCR. The listed sequencing device is Illumina HiSeq 2500. Molecular barcoding was employed in the preparation of TCR libraries, with unique molecular identifiers being used to normalize TCRbeta repertoire quantification. TCRdb's own reprocessing of the public reads used fastp at Q25 and MiXCR and kept productive beta chains. Entries are consolidated by CDR3 protein sequence, retaining the most common genes and DNA. Within this sample are about 250,000 distinct CDR3 sequences, with approximately 24% of them counted one time only. Jointly, the top ten make up 4% to 6% of the sample. The sample's treatment or condition label, in plain terms: allogeneic hematopoietic cell transplantation with graft depleted of TCRalphabeta T cells and CD19 B cells.

Sequenced here: PBMCs, mostly from graft donor cells, sampled 360 days after TCRalphabeta/CD19-depleted stem cell transplant. These receptors were collected from a female patient between 2 and 10 years old who had a stem cell transplant for congenital amegakaryocytic thrombocytopenia, so the T cells may come from the graft donor.

The rearrangement joins TRBV5-1 to TRBJ1-1; 7 bases fit TRBD1. Germline CDR1 SGHRS, CDR2 YFSETQ. V dropped 6 bases and J dropped 5; count of bases not matched to a gene: 1. This CDR3 is 11 amino acids long. CDR3 bases: TGCGCCAGCACGGGACAGACTGAAGCTTTCTTT. Encoded protein: CASTGQTEAFF.

This clonotype appeared once. The chain uses TRBV20-1 and TRBJ2-5; unclear D gene. The CDR3 extends over 12 amino acids. Germline V gene sequence: CDR1 DFQATT, CDR2 SNEGSKA (reference sequence). The V and J ends lost 4 bases and 0 bases respectively, with 6 bases between them. The CDR3 sequence: CSAISNQETQYF. The CDR3 nucleotides read TGCAGTGCTATAAGTAACCAAGAGACCCAGTACTTC.

V is TRBV9 and J is TRBJ2-7, with TRBD1 matching over 8 bases. Trimming cost V 4 bases and J 3 bases; bases outside gene matches: 9. Germline CDR1 SGDLS, CDR2 YYNGEE. CDR3 length: 15 amino acids. The CDR3 loop is CASSPGTGPGYEQYF. CDR3 DNA sequence: TGTGCCAGCAGCCCAGGGACAGGCCCGGGCTACGAGCAGTACTTC.

The V gene is TRBV5-4, the J gene TRBJ2-5; D perhaps matches TRBD1 (6 bases). Germline V gene data show CDR1 as SGHNT and CDR2 as YYREEE (reference sequence). CDR3 length: 13 amino acids. Deletions cut 4 bases from V and 0 bases from J, with 7 bases between. The CDR3 DNA reads TGTGCCAGCAGCCGGGACAACCAAGAGACCCAGTACTTC. Its protein product is CASSRDNQETQYF. Filled out from reference TRBV5-4 and TRBJ2-5, the complete variable domain reads ETGVTQSPTHLIKTRGQQVTLRCSSQSGHNTVSWYQQALGQGPQFIFQYYREEENGRGNFPPRFSGLQFPNYSSELNVNALELDDSALYLCASSRDNQETQYFGPGTRLLVL.

V usage is TRBV30 and J usage is TRBJ2-4; D call uncertain. Trimming pared 5 bases from V and 4 bases from J, leaving 24 bases between. The CDR3 loop spans 17 amino acids. From germline, CDR1 is GTSNPN and CDR2 SVGIG (reference sequence). This CDR3 is CAWGREKEPHFKNIQYF. In nucleotides, the CDR3 is TGTGCCTGGGGTCGCGAGAAGGAGCCCCATTTTAAAAACATTCAGTACTTC.

Only a few counts were recorded for this clonotype. The J gene is TRBJ1-1, the V gene TRBV20-1, with no clear D. The length of the CDR3 is 15 residues. V was pared by 2 bases and J by 5 bases, with 18 bases between. The germline CDR1 and CDR2 sequences are DFQATT and SNEGSKA (reference sequence). CDR3 residues: CSARSPGHRVTEAFF. The CDR3 nucleotides read TGCAGTGCTAGATCCCCAGGCCACCGGGTGACTGAAGCTTTCTTT.

This chain uses TRBV6-5 with TRBJ1-5, with D tentatively TRBD1 (5 bases). V was pared by 0 bases and J by 4 bases, with 16 bases between. The CDR3 loop spans 17 amino acids. Looked up from germline, CDR1 is MNHEY and CDR2 is SVGAGI. CDR3 nucleotides: TGTGCCAGCAGTTACTCCCCGGTCTTTGGGGGGAATCAGCCCCAGCATTTT. As protein: CASSYSPVFGGNQPQHF.

This clonotype was counted a few times. The chain uses TRBV6-1 and TRBJ2-2, with 7 bases fitting TRBD2. The CDR3 runs to 16 residues. Germline values: CDR1 MNHNS, CDR2 SASEGT. V shed 6 bases, J shed 2 bases, and the junction held 9 bases outside the gene matches. In DNA, the CDR3 is TGTGCCAGCAGGACCGGGACTACCTCCAACACCGGGGAGCTGTTTTTT. Amino acids: CASRTGTTSNTGELFF.

This clonotype was recorded many times. The chain carries TRBV24-1 and TRBJ2-1; 7 nucleotides align to TRBD1. The CDR3 runs 16 residues. Germline CDR1 reads KGHDR; CDR2 reads SFDVKD. Trimming cost V 9 bases and J 1 base; bases outside gene matches: 11. CDR3 nucleotides: TGTGCCACCGCCGGGACAGCCTCCCCTTCCTACAATGAGCAGTTCTTC. Translating it yields CATAGTASPSYNEQFF.

This clonotype was observed a few times. The rearrangement links TRBV12-3 or TRBV12-4 to TRBJ2-5; 11 bases are a match to TRBD2. The CDR3 consists of 16 residues. V shed 2 bases, J shed 5 bases, and the junction held 7 bases outside the gene matches. The CDR3 protein is CASSLLTSGGGETQYF. DNA of the CDR3: TGTGCCAGCAGTTTACTTACTAGCGGGGGTGGGGAGACCCAGTACTTC.